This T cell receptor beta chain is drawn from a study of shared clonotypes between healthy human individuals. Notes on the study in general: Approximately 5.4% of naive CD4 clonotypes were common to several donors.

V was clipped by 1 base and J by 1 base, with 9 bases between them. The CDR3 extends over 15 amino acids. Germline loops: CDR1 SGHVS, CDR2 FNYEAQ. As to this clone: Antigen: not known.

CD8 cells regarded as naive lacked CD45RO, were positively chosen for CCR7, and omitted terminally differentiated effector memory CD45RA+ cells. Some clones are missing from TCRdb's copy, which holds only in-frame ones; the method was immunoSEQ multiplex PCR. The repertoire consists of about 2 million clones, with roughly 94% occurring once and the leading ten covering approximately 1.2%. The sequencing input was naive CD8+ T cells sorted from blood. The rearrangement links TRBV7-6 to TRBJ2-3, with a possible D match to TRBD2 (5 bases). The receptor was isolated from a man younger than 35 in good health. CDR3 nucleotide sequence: TGTGCCAGCAGCTTAGAAGCGGTCCGCACAGATACGCAGTATTTT. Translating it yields CASSLEAVRTDTQYF.